A single T cell receptor (beta chain) is shown here with its context. Germline V lookup: CDR1 SNHLY, CDR2 FYNNEI. The V segment lost 6 bases and the J segment 0 bases; nucleotides outside the gene matches: 14. This CDR3 is built from 20 residues. This specimen comes from a study of CD8+CD57+ T cells in acquired aplastic anemia. Study summary: CD4+ and CD8+ cells, once sorted, gave DNA averaging about 3.4 ug. For CD4+ cells, healthy donors had an average of approximately 9.8 million reads.

Profiling that covered TCR beta VDJ and CDR3 relied on genomic DNA as its template. TCRdb fed the reads into MiXCR, producing one record per CDR3 protein. The sample has about 210,000 distinct CDR3 sequences, approximately 57% seen once. The sequencing input was sorted CD4+, CD8+, or CD8+CD57+ T cells (not recorded which) from PBMCs. The source of this sequence is a human donor in good health. The chain combines TRBV2 with TRBJ2-4; 13 bases align to TRBD2. The CDR3 nucleotides are TGTGCCAGCAGCCCCCCAGTACTAGCGGGGGGGCCCCCAGCCAAAAACATTCAGTACTTC. Translation: CASSPPVLAGGPPAKNIQYF.